Following are 17 T cell receptor beta chains from one sample sequenced in a study of blood T cell repertoires in COVID-19. The method was immunoSEQ multiplex PCR; TCRdb's version includes in-frame clones alone and lacks a portion of them. The sample consists of 170,000 or so clones, 75% to 90% of them appearing once. The sample consisted of peripheral blood. These receptors were obtained from a woman aged 55-70 years with acute or convalescent COVID-19.

The table lists this clone with a count of one. The V gene is TRBV18, the J gene TRBJ1-5, with D perhaps TRBD1 (6 bases). CDR1 is KGHSH, CDR2 LQKENI, per germline. The V end lost 5 bases, the J end lost 0 bases, and 8 bases lay between the germline ends. The CDR3 totals 14 residues. The CDR3, as DNA: TGTGCCAGCTCAGAACAGGGTAGCAATCAGCCCCAGCATTTT. The encoded protein is CASSEQGSNQPQHF.

The chain recombines TRBV12-5 with TRBJ2-5, with 8 positions matching TRBD1. Germline CDR1 and CDR2: LGHNT and FRNRAP. This CDR3 is 16 amino acids long. V shed 6 bases and J 3 bases; nucleotides not matched to a gene: 12. This CDR3 is CASGSSPQGAEETQYF. Here the CDR3 DNA reads TGTGCTAGTGGCTCCTCGCCTCAGGGGGCCGAAGAGACCCAGTACTTC.

The rearrangement uses TRBV10-1 and TRBJ2-5; no reliable D call. CDR3 length equals 15 residues. The V gene lost 6 bases and the J gene lost 1 base, with 15 bases spanning the gap. From germline, CDR1 is WNHNN and CDR2 SYGVQD (reference sequence). CDR3 in amino acids: CASSTGAFPQETQYF. The CDR3 DNA is TGCGCCAGCAGCACCGGAGCGTTCCCCCAAGAGACCCAGTACTTC.

The V and J genes are TRBV3-1 (or the pseudogene TRBV3-2) and TRBJ1-2; the match to TRBD1 covers 7 bases. CDR3 length: 15 amino acids. Germline V CDR1 and CDR2: LGHDT, YNNKEL (reference sequence). With 6 bases clipped from V and 8 bases from J, the junction kept 15 bases outside the gene matches. CDR3 sequence reads: CASSPTGVLLQGYTF. DNA of the CDR3: TGTGCCAGCAGTCCTACAGGGGTCCTCCTTCAAGGCTACACCTTC.

The chain employs TRBV7-3 and TRBJ2-1, with a possible D match to TRBD1 (5 bases). Germline CDR1 and CDR2: SGHTA and FQGTGA. V shed 4 bases and J shed 3 bases, with 7 bases lying between them. The CDR3 spans 13 residues. This chain's CDR3 is CASSSQGYNEQFF. CDR3 bases: TGTGCCAGCAGCTCCCAGGGCTACAATGAGCAGTTCTTC.

The rearrangement uses TRBV4-1 and TRBJ2-4; a possible D gene is TRBD2 (5 bases). This CDR3 region has 16 residues. Germline CDR1 MGHRA, CDR2 YSYEKL. Trimming removed 0 bases at V and 9 bases at J, with 18 bases between. CDR3 loop: CASSQDGANSGRIQYF. The DNA of the CDR3 is TGCGCCAGCAGCCAAGACGGTGCAAACAGCGGACGCATTCAGTACTTC.

The V and J genes are TRBV6-5 and TRBJ1-4; D possibly corresponds to TRBD1 (5 bases). CDR1 and CDR2 from the germline V gene are MNHEY and SVGAGI. The CDR3 is made up of 14 amino acids. Trimming took 0 bases from V and 8 from J, leaving 10 bases between them. DNA for the CDR3: TGTGCCAGCAGTTACTCGGGGGGAAGGGAAAAACTGTTTTTT. This sequence encodes CASSYSGGREKLFF.

The V and J genes are TRBV24-1 and TRBJ1-2; tentative D call: TRBD1 (6 bases). Germline CDR1 and CDR2: KGHDR and SFDVKD. There are 12 residues in the CDR3. V was pared by 9 bases and J by 5 bases, with 12 bases between. CDR3 residues: CATEDRTYGYTF. CDR3 sequence (DNA): TGTGCCACCGAGGACAGAACTTATGGCTACACCTTC.

This clone was observed many times. The V call is TRBV19, the J call TRBJ1-5; 11 positions agree with TRBD1. This CDR3 contains 17 residues. Germline V gene data show CDR1 as LNHDA and CDR2 as SQIVND (reference sequence). V lost 8 bases and J lost 0; bases outside the gene matches: 9. The CDR3, as DNA: TGTGCCAGTCCGGGCGGGACAGGGGGATATAGCAATCAGCCCCAGCATTTT. Translating it yields CASPGGTGGYSNQPQHF.

This chain uses TRBV6-4 with TRBJ2-1; 14 bases map to TRBD2. J lost 7 bases, V lost 2 bases, and 7 bases had no gene match. This CDR3 comprises 17 residues. Germline CDR1 is MRHNA and CDR2 is SNTAGT. CDR3 residues: CASSDILRLAGGNEQFF. The CDR3 DNA reads TGTGCCAGCAGTGACATTTTGAGACTAGCGGGGGGGAATGAGCAGTTCTTC.

V usage is TRBV7-9 and J usage is TRBJ2-7; the match to TRBD1 covers 10 bases. J was trimmed by 6 bases and V by 5 bases; bases with no gene match: 7. The CDR3 contains 14 residues. The germline V gene has CDR1 SEHNR and CDR2 FQNEAQ (reference sequence). CDR3 bases: TGTGCCAGCAGCCCTAGACAGGGGGCAGGCGAGCAGTACTTC. It is translated as CASSPRQGAGEQYF. Filled out from reference TRBV7-9 and TRBJ2-7, the complete variable domain reads DTGVSQNPRHKITKRGQNVTFRCDPISEHNRLYWYRQTLGQGPEFLTYFQNEAQLEKSRLLSDRFSAERPKGSFSTLEIQRTEQGDSAMYLCASSPRQGAGEQYFGPGTRLTVT.

This chain uses TRBV7-9 with TRBJ1-2; no clear D gene. This CDR3 contains 13 residues. The germline V gene has CDR1 SEHNR and CDR2 FQNEAQ (reference sequence). Trimming cost V 6 bases and J 3 bases, with 11 bases left between them. The CDR3 DNA reads as TGTGCCAGCAGGCCCGGGATCGACTATGGCTACACCTTC. This codes for CASRPGIDYGYTF.

The V call is TRBV7-9, the J call TRBJ2-5, with 7 bases that match TRBD2. V was pared by 3 bases and J by 1 base, with 2 bases of the junction left unmatched. The CDR3 length is 14 residues. Germline loops: CDR1 SEHNR, CDR2 FQNEAQ (reference sequence). DNA of the CDR3: TGTGCCAGCAGCTTGGGGGGGATCCAAGAGACCCAGTACTTC. It is translated as CASSLGGIQETQYF.

This clone was found once. This chain links TRBV19 with TRBJ1-1, with D uncertain. This CDR3 is built from 14 residues. In germline, CDR1 is LNHDA, CDR2 SQIVND (reference sequence). V dropped 3 bases and J dropped 2 bases, with 10 bases sitting between them. CDR3 coding DNA: TGTGCCAGTAGTATCCCATCGGGAAACACTGAAGCTTTCTTT. Translating it yields CASSIPSGNTEAFF. Variable domain in full (rest from reference TRBV19 and TRBJ1-1): DGGITQSPKYLFRKEGQNVTLSCEQNLNHDAMYWYRQDPGQGLRLIYYSQIVNDFQKGDIAEGYSVSREKKESFPLTVTSAQKNPTAFYLCASSIPSGNTEAFFGQGTRLTVV.

This sequence joins TRBV27 and TRBJ2-6; D is possibly TRBD2 (6 bases). CDR3 length equals 15 residues. The V end lost 2 bases, the J end lost 1 base, and 6 bases lay between the germline ends. Germline lookup yields CDR1 MNHEY and CDR2 SMNVEV (reference sequence). CDR3 in amino acids: CASSLRGSGANVLTF. The CDR3 coding sequence is TGTGCCAGCAGTTTACGGGGGTCTGGGGCCAACGTCCTGACTTTC.

This clone has a single count. The chain combines TRBV10-3 with TRBJ2-5, with TRBD2 matching over 7 bases. Germline values: CDR1 ENHRY, CDR2 SYGVKD. CDR3 length equals 13 residues. Trimming removed 6 bases from V and 5 bases from J; junction bases left unmatched: 6. DNA for the CDR3: TGTGCCATCAGGGGGGGGAGAGGGGAGACCCAGTACTTC. Protein product: CAIRGGRGETQYF.

The rearrangement joins TRBV6-2 or TRBV6-3 to TRBJ2-3, with TRBD2 matching over 13 bases. CDR3 length equals 19 residues. Germline V gene data show CDR1 as MNHEY and CDR2 as SVGEGT. With 0 bases clipped from V and 1 base from J, the junction kept 7 bases outside the gene matches. CDR3 sequence reads: CASSYSFRTSGGRTDTQYF. As DNA, the CDR3 is TGTGCCAGCAGTTACTCATTTAGGACTAGCGGGGGACGCACAGATACGCAGTATTTT.